The 15 T cell receptor beta chains reported below all come from one sample, sequenced in a study of T cell responses to AZD1222 COVID-19 vaccine listed by TCRdb under 2021. Interpreted using the paper, the time point label stands for: baseline before first vaccination. The library was obtained by the immunoSEQ multiplex PCR assay. TCRdb took over this immuneACCESS table, retaining in-frame rearrangements with V and J assigned. Such tables are incomplete; in checked studies, under half of the missing clones stem from an unresolved V gene, and the remainder is unexplained. This sample is represented by around 150,000 clones; about 90% of them were singletons. Of the sample, under 2.5% is held by the ten largest clones. Material: peripheral blood, obtained on day 0 of AZD1222 vaccination. The receptors shown here come from an adult in good health.

The genes are TRBV20-1 and TRBJ1-5; possible D gene TRBD1, 5 bases. The germline gives CDR1 DFQATT, CDR2 SNEGSKA (reference sequence). This CDR3 contains 14 residues. Trimming pared 3 bases from V and 3 bases from J, leaving 12 bases between. This CDR3 is CSASAGGYNQPQHF. In DNA, the CDR3 is TGCAGTGCTAGTGCCGGGGGATACAATCAGCCCCAGCATTTT.

CDR3 region: CASSLGPVTDTQYF. In nucleotides, the CDR3 is TGTGCCAGCAGCTTAGGGCCGGTCACAGATACGCAGTATTTT. This chain connects TRBV7-9 to TRBJ2-3, with no clear D. The V gene lost 1 base and the J gene lost 2 bases, with 7 bases spanning the gap. There are 14 residues in the CDR3. Germline assignment: CDR1 SEHNR and CDR2 FQNEAQ (reference sequence). Full variable domain (remainder filled in from reference TRBV7-9 and TRBJ2-3): DTGVSQNPRHKITKRGQNVTFRCDPISEHNRLYWYRQTLGQGPEFLTYFQNEAQLEKSRLLSDRFSAERPKGSFSTLEIQRTEQGDSAMYLCASSLGPVTDTQYFGPGTRLTVL.

The gene calls are TRBV4-2 and TRBJ1-3, with a weak D call TRBD1 (5 bases). With 2 bases removed from V and 2 bases from J, the gap between germline ends came to 13 bases. CDR1 and CDR2 (germline): LGHNA, YNFKEQ. The CDR3 runs 16 residues. CDR3 nucleotide sequence: TGTGCCAGCAGCCAACTACCCCCAGGGCCTGGAAACACCATATATTTT. Protein: CASSQLPPGPGNTIYF.

V is TRBV5-6 and J is TRBJ1-2; TRBD1 agrees at 8 bases. Germline trimming cut 4 bases from V and 7 bases from J; bases unmatched to any gene: 6. CDR3 length: 13 amino acids. Germline V gene sequence: CDR1 SGHDT, CDR2 YYEEEE. The CDR3 DNA follows: TGTGCCAGCAGCGCTAAAACAGGGGGTGGCTACACCTTC. It specifies CASSAKTGGGYTF.

The table lists this clone with a count of one. The chain links TRBV3-1 (or the pseudogene TRBV3-2) to TRBJ2-6; D is uncertain. This CDR3 region has 15 residues. Germline V gene sequence: CDR1 LGHDT, CDR2 YNNKEL (reference sequence). V was clipped by 0 bases and J by 0 bases, with 3 bases between them. CDR3 DNA: TGTGCCAGCAGCCAAGATCACTCTGGGGCCAACGTCCTGACTTTC. Its protein is CASSQDHSGANVLTF.

This chain joins TRBV28 and TRBJ1-2; D may be TRBD1 (6 bases). This CDR3 region has 15 residues. CDR1 and CDR2 (germline): MDHEN, SYDVKM. The V and J ends lost 4 bases and 3 bases respectively, with 15 bases between them. CDR3 DNA sequence: TGTGCCAGCAGTTCAACAACCGGACAGCACTATGGCTACACCTTC. This gives the protein CASSSTTGQHYGYTF.

The chain employs TRBV2 and TRBJ1-1; a weak D match, TRBD1 (5 bases). V lost 6 bases and J 6 bases, leaving 14 bases between the germline ends. This CDR3 is 13 amino acids long. Per germline, CDR1 SNHLY and CDR2 FYNNEI. In DNA, the CDR3 is TGTGCCAGCAGCCCTCCCCCAGGGCCTGAAGCTTTCTTT. This gives the protein CASSPPPGPEAFF.

The V call is TRBV7-2, the J call TRBJ1-1; TRBD1 might be the D (5 bases). Trimming left V 3 bases short and J 4 bases short, with 15 bases between. Germline CDR1 and CDR2: SGHTA and FQGNSA. CDR3 length equals 15 residues. Here the CDR3 reads CASSFPGGAGTEAFF. The CDR3 nucleotides are TGTGCCAGCAGCTTCCCGGGTGGGGCAGGCACTGAAGCTTTCTTT.

This chain uses TRBV27 with TRBJ1-3, with a tentative D call TRBD1 (5 bases). V dropped 3 bases and J dropped 4 bases, with 13 bases sitting between them. This CDR3 has 15 amino acids. Germline V CDR1 and CDR2: MNHEY, SMNVEV (reference sequence). CDR3 protein: CASSFSGAGGNTIYF. In DNA form, the CDR3 reads TGTGCCAGCAGTTTCAGCGGGGCTGGAGGAAACACCATATATTTT.

This rearrangement joins TRBV7-2 to TRBJ2-3; 8 bases agree with TRBD2. CDR1 is SGHTA, CDR2 FQGNSA, per germline. V lost 3 bases, J lost 9 bases, and 2 bases stayed unmatched. This CDR3 contains 12 residues. The DNA for the CDR3 is TGTGCCAGCAGCTTCGGGAGGGAGACGCAGTATTTT. The encoded protein is CASSFGRETQYF.

V gene TRBV5-1 combines with J gene TRBJ1-1; D possibly corresponds to TRBD1 (6 bases). This CDR3 region has 19 residues. CDR1 is SGHRS, CDR2 YFSETQ, per germline. The V gene lost 4 bases and the J gene lost 0 bases, with 25 bases spanning the gap. The CDR3 DNA sequence: TGCGCCAGCAGCCTAATGAACGTGACAGGAGCTTTAATGAACACTGAAGCTTTCTTT. This translates into CASSLMNVTGALMNTEAFF.

This clone has just a few counts. The rearrangement links TRBV6-5 to TRBJ1-3; no clear D. CDR3 length: 15 amino acids. Trimming cost V 0 bases and J 0 bases, with 6 bases left between them. The germline gives CDR1 MNHEY, CDR2 SVGAGI. In DNA, the CDR3 is TGTGCCAGCAGTTACTCGAGCCCCTCTGGAAACACCATATATTTT. Its protein is CASSYSSPSGNTIYF.

J is TRBJ2-5 and V is TRBV5-6; TRBD2 matches 8 bases. This CDR3 region has 17 residues. The germline CDR1 and CDR2 sequences are SGHDT and YYEEEE. V was clipped by 4 bases and J by 1 base; unmatched bases: 12. CDR3 coding DNA: TGTGCCAGCAGCCCTAGGTGGCGGGGGGCCTCCCAAGAGACCCAGTACTTC. It yields the protein CASSPRWRGASQETQYF. The whole variable domain, remainder taken from reference TRBV5-6 and TRBJ2-5, is DAGVTQSPTHLIKTRGQQVTLRCSPKSGHDTVSWYQQALGQGPQFIFQYYEEEERQRGNFPDRFSGHQFPNYSSELNVNALLLGDSALYLCASSPRWRGASQETQYFGPGTRLLVL.

The chain employs TRBV7-8 and TRBJ1-5, with a possible D match to TRBD1 (5 bases). The V gene's germline CDR1 is SGHVS and CDR2 FQNEAQ. Trimming removed 2 bases from V and 4 bases from J, with 12 bases in between. The CDR3 loop spans 15 amino acids. The CDR3 coding sequence is TGTGCCAGCAGCTTATACCCAGGGACGAATCAGCCCCAGCATTTT. Its protein is CASSLYPGTNQPQHF.

V gene TRBV28 combines with J gene TRBJ2-1; no firm D call. With 3 bases removed from V and 5 bases from J, the gap between germline ends came to 11 bases. CDR1 is MDHEN and CDR2 is SYDVKM in the germline V gene. The length of the CDR3 is 14 residues. This chain's CDR3 is CASSLERANNEQFF. CDR3 nucleotides: TGTGCCAGCAGTTTGGAACGGGCTAACAATGAGCAGTTCTTC.